A single T cell receptor (beta chain) is shown here with its context. Trimming left V 3 bases short and J 2 bases short, with 7 bases between. This CDR3 comprises 13 residues. Treatment in this sample: 15 to 20 received Ad26.COV2.S at low or high dose, single or two shots; five or six received placebo; per-sample allocation not given. Material that was analyzed had been drawn on day 63 after the first vaccine or placebo injection. Built on an Ad26 vector, the vaccine expressed Wuhan-strain SARS-CoV-2 spike. These data are taken from a study of Ad26.COV2.S vaccination and SARS-CoV-2 variants. Study overall: Donor had been placed in the Ad26.COV2.S arm of the COV1001 trial.

Here immunoSEQ multiplex PCR was the method, and the copy in TCRdb shows in-frame clones only, minus some. Of about 250,000 clones listed, 87% were seen once; the top ten hold roughly 3%. The rearrangement joins TRBV12-3 or TRBV12-4 to TRBJ1-1; the D is unclear. This material consisted of peripheral blood, taken in a trial of Ad26.COV2.S vaccine versus placebo. This clonotype was sampled from a person aged 18-60 years who received the Ad26.COV2.S COVID-19 vaccine or a placebo. The CDR3 DNA sequence: TGTGCCAGCAGTTTGCGGGATAACACTGAAGCTTTCTTT. Residues: CASSLRDNTEAFF.